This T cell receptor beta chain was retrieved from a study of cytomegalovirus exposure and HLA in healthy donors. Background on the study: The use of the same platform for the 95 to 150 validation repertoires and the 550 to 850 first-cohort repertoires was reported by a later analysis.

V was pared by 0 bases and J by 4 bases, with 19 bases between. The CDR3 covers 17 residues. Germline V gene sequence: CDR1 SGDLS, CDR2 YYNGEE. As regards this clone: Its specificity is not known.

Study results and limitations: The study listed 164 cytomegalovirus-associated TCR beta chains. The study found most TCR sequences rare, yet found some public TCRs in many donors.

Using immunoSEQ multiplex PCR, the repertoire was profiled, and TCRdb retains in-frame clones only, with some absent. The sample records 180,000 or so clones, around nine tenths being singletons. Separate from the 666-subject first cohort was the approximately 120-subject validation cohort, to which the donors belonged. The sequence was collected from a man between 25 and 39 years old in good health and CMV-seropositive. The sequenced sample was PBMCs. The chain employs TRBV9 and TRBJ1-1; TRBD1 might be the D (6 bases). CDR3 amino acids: CASSVGARGRGSTEAFF. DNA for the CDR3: TGTGCCAGCAGCGTAGGGGCCAGGGGAAGGGGTAGCACTGAAGCTTTCTTT.